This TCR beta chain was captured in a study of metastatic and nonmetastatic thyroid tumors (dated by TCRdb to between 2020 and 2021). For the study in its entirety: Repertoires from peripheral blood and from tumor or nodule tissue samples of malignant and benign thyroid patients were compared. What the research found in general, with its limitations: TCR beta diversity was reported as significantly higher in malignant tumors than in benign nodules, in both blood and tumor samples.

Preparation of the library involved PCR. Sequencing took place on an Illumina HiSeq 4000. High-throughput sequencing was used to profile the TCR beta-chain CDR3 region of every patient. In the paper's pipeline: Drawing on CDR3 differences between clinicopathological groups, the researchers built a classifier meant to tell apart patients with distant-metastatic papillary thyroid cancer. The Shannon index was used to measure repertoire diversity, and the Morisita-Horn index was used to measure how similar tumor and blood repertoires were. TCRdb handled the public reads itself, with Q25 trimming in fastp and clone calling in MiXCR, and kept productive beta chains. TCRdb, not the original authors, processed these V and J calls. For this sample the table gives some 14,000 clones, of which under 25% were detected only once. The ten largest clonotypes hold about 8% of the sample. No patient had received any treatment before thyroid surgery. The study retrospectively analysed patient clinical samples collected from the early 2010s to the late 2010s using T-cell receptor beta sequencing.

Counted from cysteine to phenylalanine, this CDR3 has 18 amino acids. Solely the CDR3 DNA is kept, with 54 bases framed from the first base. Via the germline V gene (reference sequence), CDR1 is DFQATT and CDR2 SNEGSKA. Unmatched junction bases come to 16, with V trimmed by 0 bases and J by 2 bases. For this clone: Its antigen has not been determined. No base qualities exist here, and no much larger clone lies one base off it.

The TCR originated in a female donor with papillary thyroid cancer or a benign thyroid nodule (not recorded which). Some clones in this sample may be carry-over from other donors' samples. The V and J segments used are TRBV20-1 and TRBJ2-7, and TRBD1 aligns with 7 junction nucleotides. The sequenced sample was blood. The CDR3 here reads CSARDLGGRRDLTYEQYF. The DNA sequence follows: TGCAGTGCTAGAGATTTAGGGGGCAGACGAGACTTGACCTACGAGCAGTACTTC.